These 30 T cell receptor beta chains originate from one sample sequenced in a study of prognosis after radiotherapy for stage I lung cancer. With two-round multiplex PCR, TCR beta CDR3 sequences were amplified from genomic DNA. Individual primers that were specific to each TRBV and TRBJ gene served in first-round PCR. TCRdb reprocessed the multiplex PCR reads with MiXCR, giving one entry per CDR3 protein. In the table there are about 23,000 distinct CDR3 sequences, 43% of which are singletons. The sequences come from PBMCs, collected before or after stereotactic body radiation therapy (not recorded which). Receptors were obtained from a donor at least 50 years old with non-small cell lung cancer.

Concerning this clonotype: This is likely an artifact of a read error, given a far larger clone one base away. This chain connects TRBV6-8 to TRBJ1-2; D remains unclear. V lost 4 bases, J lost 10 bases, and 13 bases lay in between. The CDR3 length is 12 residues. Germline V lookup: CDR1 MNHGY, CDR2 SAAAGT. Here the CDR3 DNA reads TGTGCCAGCAGTTTACCGAGATCCGTCTACACCTTC. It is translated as CASSLPRSVYTF.

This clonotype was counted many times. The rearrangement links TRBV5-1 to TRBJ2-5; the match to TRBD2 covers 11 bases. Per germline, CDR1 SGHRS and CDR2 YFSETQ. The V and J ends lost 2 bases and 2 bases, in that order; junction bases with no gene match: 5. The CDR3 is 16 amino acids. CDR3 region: CASSFLVAGGQETQYF. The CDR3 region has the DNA TGCGCCAGCAGCTTTCTAGTAGCGGGAGGGCAAGAGACCCAGTACTTC.

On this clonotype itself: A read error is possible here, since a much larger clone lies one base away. The CDR3 bases are TGCAGCGTTGTGAAGGGACCAGCTTTCTTT. Its protein is CSVVKGPAFF. The gene calls are TRBV29-1 and TRBJ1-1, with D tentatively TRBD1 (5 bases). The germline V and J ends were trimmed by 4 bases and 10 bases, with 10 bases remaining between them. The V gene's germline CDR1 is SQVTM and CDR2 ANQGSEA. The CDR3 totals 10 residues.

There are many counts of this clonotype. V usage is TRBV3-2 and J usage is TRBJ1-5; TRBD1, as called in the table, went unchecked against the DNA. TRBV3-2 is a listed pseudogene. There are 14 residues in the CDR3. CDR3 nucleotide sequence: TGTGCCAGCAGCCTTGACAGGGGGTTTCAGCCCCAGCATTTT. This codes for CASSLDRGFQPQHF.

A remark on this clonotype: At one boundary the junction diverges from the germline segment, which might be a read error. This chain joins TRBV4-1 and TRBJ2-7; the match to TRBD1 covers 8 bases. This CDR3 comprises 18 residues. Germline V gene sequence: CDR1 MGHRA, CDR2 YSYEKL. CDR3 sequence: CASNQDPPGQGGSYGQYF. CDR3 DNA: TGCGCAAGCAACCAAGATCCCCCCGGACAGGGTGGATCCTACGGGCAGTACTTC.

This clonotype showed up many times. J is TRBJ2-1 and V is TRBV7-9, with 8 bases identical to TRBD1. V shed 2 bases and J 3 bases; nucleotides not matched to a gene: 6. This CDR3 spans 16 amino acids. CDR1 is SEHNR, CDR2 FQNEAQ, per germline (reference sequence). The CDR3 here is CASSLPDRGDYNEQFF. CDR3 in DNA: TGTGCCAGCAGCTTACCCGACAGGGGCGACTACAATGAGCAGTTCTTC.

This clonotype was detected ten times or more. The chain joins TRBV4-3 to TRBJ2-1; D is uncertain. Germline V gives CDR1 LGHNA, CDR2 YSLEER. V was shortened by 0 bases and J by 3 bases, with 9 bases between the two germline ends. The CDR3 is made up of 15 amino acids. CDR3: CASSQDINSYNEQFF. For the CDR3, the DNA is TGCGCCAGCAGCCAAGATATCAACAGCTACAATGAGCAGTTCTTC.

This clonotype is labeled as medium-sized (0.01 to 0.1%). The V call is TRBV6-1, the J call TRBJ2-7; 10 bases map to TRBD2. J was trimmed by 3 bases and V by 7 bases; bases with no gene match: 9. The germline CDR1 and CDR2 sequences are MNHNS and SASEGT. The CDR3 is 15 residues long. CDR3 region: CASKVAAGGHYEQYF. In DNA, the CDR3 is TGTGCCAGCAAGGTGGCAGCGGGAGGGCACTACGAGCAGTACTTC.

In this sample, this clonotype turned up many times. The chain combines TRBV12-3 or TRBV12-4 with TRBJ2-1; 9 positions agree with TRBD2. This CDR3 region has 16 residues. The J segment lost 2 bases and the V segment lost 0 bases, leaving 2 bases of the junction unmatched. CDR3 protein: CASSLALAGPYNEQFF. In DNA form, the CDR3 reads TGTGCCAGCAGTTTAGCGCTAGCGGGACCCTACAATGAGCAGTTCTTC.

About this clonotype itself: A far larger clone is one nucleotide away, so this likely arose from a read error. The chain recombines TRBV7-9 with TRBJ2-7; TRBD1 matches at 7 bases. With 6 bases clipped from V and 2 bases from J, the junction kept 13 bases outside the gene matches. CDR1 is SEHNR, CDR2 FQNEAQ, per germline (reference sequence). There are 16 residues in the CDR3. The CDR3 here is CASRLKGTATTYEQYF. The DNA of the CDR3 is TGTGCCAGCAGATTAAAGGGGACAGCTACGACCTACGAGCAGTACTTC.

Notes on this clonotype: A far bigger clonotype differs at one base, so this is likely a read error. The CDR3 reads CASSPDRDPPQHF. In DNA, the CDR3 is TGTGCCAGCAGTCCCGACAGGGACCCGCCCCAGCATTTT. V is TRBV14 and J is TRBJ1-5; 7 positions match TRBD1. V was clipped by 6 bases and J by 9 bases; unmatched bases: 8. The CDR3 is 13 amino acids. Germline CDR1 and CDR2: SGHDN and FVKESK.

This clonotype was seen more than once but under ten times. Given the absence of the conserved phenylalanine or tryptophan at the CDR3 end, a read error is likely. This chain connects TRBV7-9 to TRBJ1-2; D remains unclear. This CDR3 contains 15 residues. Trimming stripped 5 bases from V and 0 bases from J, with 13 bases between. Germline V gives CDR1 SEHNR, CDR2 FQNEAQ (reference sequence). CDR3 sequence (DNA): TGTGCCAGCAGCGGCCGTACAGCCACTAACTATGGCTACACCTCC. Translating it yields CASSGRTATNYGYTS.

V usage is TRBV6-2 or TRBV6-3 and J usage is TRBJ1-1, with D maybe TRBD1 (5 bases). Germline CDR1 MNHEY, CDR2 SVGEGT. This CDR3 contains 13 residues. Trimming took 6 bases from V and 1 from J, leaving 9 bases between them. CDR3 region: CASRYQGNTEAFF. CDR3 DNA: TGTGCCAGCAGGTATCAGGGGAACACTGAAGCTTTCTTT.

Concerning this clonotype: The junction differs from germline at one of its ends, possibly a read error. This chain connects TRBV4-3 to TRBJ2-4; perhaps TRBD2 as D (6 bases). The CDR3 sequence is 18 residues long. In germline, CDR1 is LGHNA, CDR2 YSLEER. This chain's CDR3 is CASSQDWRGVIAKKIQYF. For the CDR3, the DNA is TGCGCCAGCAGCCAAGATTGGCGGGGCGTTATTGCCAAAAAGATTCAGTACTTC.

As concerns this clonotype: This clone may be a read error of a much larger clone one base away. The CDR3 is CASSTGGGEQETQYF. The CDR3 region has the DNA TGTGCCAGCAGTACGGGAGGCGGGGAGCAAGAGACCCAGTACTTC. V usage is TRBV11-3 and J usage is TRBJ2-5; TRBD2 aligns across 7 bases. CDR1 is SGHNT, CDR2 YENEEA, per germline. V dropped 6 bases and J dropped 2; count of bases not matched to a gene: 9. The CDR3 is made up of 15 amino acids.

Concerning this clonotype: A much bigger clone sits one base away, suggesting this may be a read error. The CDR3 DNA is TGCAGGGGATGGTCCGGGAGTGGGCAAGAGACCCAGTGCTTC. It codes for CRGWSGSGQETQCF. The J gene is TRBJ2-5, the V gene TRBV20-1; maybe TRBD2 (6 bases). Per germline, CDR1 DFQATT and CDR2 SNEGSKA (reference sequence). There are 14 residues in the CDR3.

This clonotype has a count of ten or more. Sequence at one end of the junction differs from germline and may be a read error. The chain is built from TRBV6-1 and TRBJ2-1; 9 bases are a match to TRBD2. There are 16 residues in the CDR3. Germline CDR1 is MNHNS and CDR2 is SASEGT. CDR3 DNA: TGTGCCAGCACTCAACCAGGCGGGGGGGGTTACACTGAGCAGTTCTTC. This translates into CASTQPGGGGYTEQFF.

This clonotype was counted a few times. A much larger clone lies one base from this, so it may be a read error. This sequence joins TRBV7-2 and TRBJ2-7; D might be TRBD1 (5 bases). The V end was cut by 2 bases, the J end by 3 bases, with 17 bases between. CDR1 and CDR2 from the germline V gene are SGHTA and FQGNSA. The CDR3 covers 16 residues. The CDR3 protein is CASSLRARATYYEQYF. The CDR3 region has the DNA TGTGCCAGCAGCTTACGCGCCAGGGCCACCTACTACGAGCAGTACTTC. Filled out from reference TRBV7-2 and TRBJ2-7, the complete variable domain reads GAGVSQSPSNKVTEKGKDVELRCDPISGHTALYWYRQSLGQGLEFLIYFQGNSAPDKSGLPSDRFSAERTGGSVSTLTIQRTQQEDSAVYLCASSLRARATYYEQYFGPGTRLTVT.

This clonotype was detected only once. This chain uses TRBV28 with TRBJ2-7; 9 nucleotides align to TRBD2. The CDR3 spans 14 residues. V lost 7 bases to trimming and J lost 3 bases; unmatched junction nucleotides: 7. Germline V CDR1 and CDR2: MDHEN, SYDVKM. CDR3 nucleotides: TGTGCCAGCAACGCAGGCGGGAGGGGCTACGAGCAGTACTTC. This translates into CASNAGGRGYEQYF.

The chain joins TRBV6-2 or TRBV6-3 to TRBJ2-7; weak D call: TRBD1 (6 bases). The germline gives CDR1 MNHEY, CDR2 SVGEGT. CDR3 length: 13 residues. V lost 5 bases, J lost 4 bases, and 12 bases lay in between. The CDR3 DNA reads TGTGCCAGCAGTAGGACAGACAGTTACGAGCAGTACTTC. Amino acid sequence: CASSRTDSYEQYF.

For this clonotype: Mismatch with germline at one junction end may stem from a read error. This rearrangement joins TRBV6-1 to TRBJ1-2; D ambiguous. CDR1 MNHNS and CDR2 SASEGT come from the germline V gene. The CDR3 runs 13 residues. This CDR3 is CSSIETEDYGYTF. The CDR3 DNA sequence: TGTTCCAGCATTGAGACGGAAGACTATGGCTACACCTTC.

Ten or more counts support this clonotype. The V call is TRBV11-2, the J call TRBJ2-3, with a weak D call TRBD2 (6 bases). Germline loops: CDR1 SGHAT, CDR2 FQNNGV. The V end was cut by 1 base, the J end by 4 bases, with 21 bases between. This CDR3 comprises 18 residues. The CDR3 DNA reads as TGTGCCAGCAGCTTAGTAGGCCAGCGTGGGGGGTATGCAGATACGCAGTATTTT. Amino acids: CASSLVGQRGGYADTQYF.

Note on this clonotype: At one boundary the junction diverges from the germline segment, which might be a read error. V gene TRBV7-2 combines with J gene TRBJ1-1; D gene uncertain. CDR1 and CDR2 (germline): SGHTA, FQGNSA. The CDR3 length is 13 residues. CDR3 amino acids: CASSLYESTEAFF. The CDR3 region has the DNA TGTGCTAGCAGCTTATACGAGAGCACTGAAGCTTTCTTT. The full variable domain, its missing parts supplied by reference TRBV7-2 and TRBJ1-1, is GAGVSQSPSNKVTEKGKDVELRCDPISGHTALYWYRQSLGQGLEFLIYFQGNSAPDKSGLPSDRFSAERTGGSVSTLTIQRTQQEDSAVYLCASSLYESTEAFFGQGTRLTVV.

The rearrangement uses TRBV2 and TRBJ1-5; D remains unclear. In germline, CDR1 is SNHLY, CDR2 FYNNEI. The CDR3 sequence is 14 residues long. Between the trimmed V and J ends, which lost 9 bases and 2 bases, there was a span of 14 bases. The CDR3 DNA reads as TGTGCCAGTAGTACGCTGGGAGGCAATCAGCCCCAGCATTTT. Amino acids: CASSTLGGNQPQHF. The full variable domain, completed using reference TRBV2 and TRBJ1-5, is EPEVTQTPSHQVTQMGQEVILRCVPISNHLYFYWYRQILGQKVEFLVSFYNNEISEKSEIFDDQFSVERPDGSNFTLKIRSTKLEDSAMYFCASSTLGGNQPQHFGDGTRLSIL.

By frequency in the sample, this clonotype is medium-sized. Written as DNA, the CDR3 is TGTGCCATCAGTGACCCCGGGACAGGGGCCGAGCAGTACTTC. Translation: CAISDPGTGAEQYF. The chain combines TRBV10-3 with TRBJ2-7; 10 bases are shared with TRBD1. The CDR3 sequence is 14 residues long. V shed 3 bases and J 6 bases; nucleotides not matched to a gene: 5. The germline CDR1 and CDR2 sequences are ENHRY and SYGVKD.

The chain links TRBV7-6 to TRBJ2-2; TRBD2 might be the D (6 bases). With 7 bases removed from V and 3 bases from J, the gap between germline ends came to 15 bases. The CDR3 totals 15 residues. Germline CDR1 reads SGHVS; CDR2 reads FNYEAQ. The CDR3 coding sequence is TGTGCCAGCAATAATGCGGGGACGTACACCGGGGAGCTGTTTTTT. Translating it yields CASNNAGTYTGELFF.

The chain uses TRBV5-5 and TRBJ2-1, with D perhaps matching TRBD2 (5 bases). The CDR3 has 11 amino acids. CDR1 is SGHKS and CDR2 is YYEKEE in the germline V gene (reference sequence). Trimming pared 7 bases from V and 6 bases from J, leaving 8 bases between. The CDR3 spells CASSRGNEQFF. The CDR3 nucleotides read TGTGCCAGCTCTCGGGGCAATGAGCAGTTCTTC.

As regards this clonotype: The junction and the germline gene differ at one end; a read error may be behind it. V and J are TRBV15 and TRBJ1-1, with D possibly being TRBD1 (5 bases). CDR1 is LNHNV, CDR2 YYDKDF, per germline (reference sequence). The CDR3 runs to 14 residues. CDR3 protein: CATSRARACTESFF. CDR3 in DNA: TGTGCCACCAGCAGGGCCAGGGCTTGCACTGAATCTTTCTTT. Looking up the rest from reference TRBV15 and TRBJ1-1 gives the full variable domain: DAMVIQNPRYQVTQFGKPVTLSCSQTLNHNVMYWYQQKSSQAPKLLFHYYDKDFNNEADTPDNFQSRRPNTSFCFLDIRSPGLGDTAMYLCATSRARACTESFFGQGTRLTVV.

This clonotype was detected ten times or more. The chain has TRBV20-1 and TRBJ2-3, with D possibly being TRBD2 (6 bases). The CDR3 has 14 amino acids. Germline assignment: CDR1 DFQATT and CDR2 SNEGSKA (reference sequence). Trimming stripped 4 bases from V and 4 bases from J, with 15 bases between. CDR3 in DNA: TGCAGTGCTATTAAACGGGAGTGGCCAGATACGCAGTATTTT. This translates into CSAIKREWPDTQYF.

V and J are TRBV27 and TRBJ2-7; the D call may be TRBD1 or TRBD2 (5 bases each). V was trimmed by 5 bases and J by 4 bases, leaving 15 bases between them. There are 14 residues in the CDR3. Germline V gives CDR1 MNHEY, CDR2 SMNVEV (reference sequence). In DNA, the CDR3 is TGTGCCAGCAGTCTGTCCGGGACGCATTACGAGCAGTACTTC. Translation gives CASSLSGTHYEQYF.